Sequencing of this T cell receptor beta chain was carried out in a study of blood T cell repertoires in COVID-19. Repertoires were generated with immunoSEQ multiplex PCR, while TCRdb's copy carries only in-frame clones and drops some. The sample shows about 140,000 clones, roughly 80% of them seen only once. From germline, CDR1 is SNHLY and CDR2 FYNNEI. The CDR3 runs 14 residues. The V end was cut by 5 bases, the J end by 2 bases, with 10 bases between. The sequence was obtained from a woman aged 55-69 years with acute or convalescent COVID-19. What was sequenced was peripheral blood. The chain has TRBV2 and TRBJ1-5, with D possibly being TRBD1 (5 bases). The CDR3 nucleotides read TGTGCCAGCAGTCCTAGGGGCGGCAATCAGCCCCAGCATTTT. Translated: CASSPRGGNQPQHF.